These 21 T cell receptor beta chains were sequenced from one sample in a study of blood T cells in healthy people across ages. Together with a sample-barcoded 5' primer, a J-beta primer mix was included in a second PCR lasting 7 to 11 cycles. TCRdb passed the 5' RACE reads through MiXCR, listing each CDR3 protein once. The sample lists roughly 1.6 million distinct CDR3 sequences; about 35% were seen once. Specimen: blood. The receptors derive from a woman in her 30s in good health.

The chain recombines TRBV25-1 with TRBJ2-5; D is possibly TRBD1 (6 bases). The V gene's germline CDR1 is MGHDK and CDR2 SYGVNS. V shed 10 bases and J shed 10 bases, with 34 bases lying between them. The CDR3 loop spans 17 amino acids. The CDR3 is CATKTSFFTGIPGVQYF. In DNA form, the CDR3 reads TGTGCCACCAAGACCTCATTCTTTACAGGGATCCCAGGTGTCCAGTACTTC.

This clonotype was detected only a few times. The chain uses TRBV20-1 and TRBJ2-7, with 7 bases aligning to TRBD1. V shed 4 bases and J 3 bases; nucleotides not matched to a gene: 24. The CDR3 totals 19 residues. Per the germline V gene, CDR1 is DFQATT and CDR2 is SNEGSKA (reference sequence). Here the CDR3 reads CSATNQPNRGARFIYEQYF. In nucleotides, the CDR3 is TGCAGTGCTACCAACCAACCAAACAGGGGCGCGCGATTTATCTACGAGCAGTACTTC.

The gene calls are TRBV6-1 and TRBJ1-5; TRBD1 agrees at 7 bases. There are 15 residues in the CDR3. Germline CDR1 and CDR2: MNHNS and SASEGT. V was clipped by 5 bases and J by 1 base; unmatched bases: 5. The CDR3 DNA is TGTGCCAGCAGTATGACAGGGTTGAGCAATCAGCCCCAGCATTTT. This sequence encodes CASSMTGLSNQPQHF.

The chain links TRBV20-1 to TRBJ2-2; 8 bases line up with TRBD1. V trimming: 1 base; J trimming: 5 bases; junction bases outside the gene matches: 6. CDR1 and CDR2 from the germline V gene are DFQATT and SNEGSKA (reference sequence). CDR3 length equals 15 residues. The CDR3 region is CSARGDRGRTGELFF. The CDR3 DNA sequence: TGCAGTGCTAGAGGAGACAGGGGAAGGACCGGGGAGCTGTTTTTT.

The V and J genes are TRBV5-1 and TRBJ2-2; 7 bases are a match to TRBD2. This CDR3 has 14 residues. Germline CDR1 SGHRS, CDR2 YFSETQ. Germline trimming cut 3 bases from V and 6 bases from J; bases unmatched to any gene: 5. CDR3: CASSSGGGPGELFF. The CDR3 DNA follows: TGCGCCAGCAGCTCGGGCGGGGGTCCCGGGGAGCTGTTTTTT. Supplemented by reference TRBV5-1 and TRBJ2-2, the full variable domain reads KAGVTQTPRYLIKTRGQQVTLSCSPISGHRSVSWYQQTPGQGLQFLFEYFSETQRNKGNFPGRFSGRQFSNSRSEMNVSTLELGDSALYLCASSSGGGPGELFFGEGSRLTVL.

The V gene is TRBV20-1, the J gene TRBJ2-3; 12 nucleotides match TRBD2. Germline V gives CDR1 DFQATT, CDR2 SNEGSKA (reference sequence). CDR3 length: 15 amino acids. V was pared by 3 bases and J by 4 bases, with 5 bases of the junction left unmatched. The CDR3 here is CSARTSGSPPDTQYF. In DNA, the CDR3 is TGCAGTGCTAGGACTAGCGGGAGTCCCCCAGATACGCAGTATTTT.

This chain links TRBV6-1 with TRBJ2-5; D might be TRBD2 (5 bases). The CDR3 covers 13 residues. Germline values: CDR1 MNHNS, CDR2 SASEGT. Trimming took 6 bases from V and 5 from J, leaving 13 bases between them. CDR3 bases: TGTGCCAGCAGGGTGAGGGAGTGGGAGACCCAGTACTTC. This codes for CASRVREWETQYF.

The chain links TRBV3-1 to TRBJ2-5, with D possibly matching TRBD2 (6 bases). The CDR3 sequence is 16 residues long. CDR1 LGHDT and CDR2 YNNKEL come from the germline V gene (reference sequence). Between the trimmed V and J ends, which lost 1 base and 5 bases, there was a span of 17 bases. This CDR3 reads CASSQAPARGRETQYF. For the CDR3, the DNA is TGTGCCAGCAGCCAAGCCCCAGCGAGAGGGAGGGAGACCCAGTACTTC.

This chain connects TRBV14 to TRBJ1-4; D remains unclear. Germline V gives CDR1 SGHDN, CDR2 FVKESK. The V end was cut by 4 bases, the J end by 3 bases, with 9 bases between. This CDR3 spans 14 amino acids. In nucleotides, the CDR3 is TGTGCCAGCAGCCCCCAACAGTCTAATGAAAAACTGTTTTTT. Amino acid sequence: CASSPQQSNEKLFF.

This clonotype showed up just once. CDR3 amino acids: CASSPPKHWGTDTQYF. The CDR3 bases are TGTGCCAGCTCACCACCGAAGCATTGGGGCACAGATACGCAGTATTTT. This chain links TRBV18 with TRBJ2-3; D is ambiguous. Germline V lookup: CDR1 KGHSH, CDR2 LQKENI. This CDR3 comprises 16 residues. V was clipped by 0 bases and J by 1 base, with 11 bases between them. Using reference TRBV18 and TRBJ2-3 for the parts outside the CDR3, the full variable domain is NAGVMQNPRHLVRRRGQEARLRCSPMKGHSHVYWYRQLPEEGLKFMVYLQKENIIDESGMPKERFSAEFPKEGPSILRIQQVVRGDSAAYFCASSPPKHWGTDTQYFGPGTRLTVL.

This CDR3 reads CASSLDGRNQETQYF. The CDR3 DNA reads as TGTGCCAGCAGCTTAGACGGCAGGAATCAAGAGACCCAGTACTTC. The chain employs TRBV7-8 and TRBJ2-5; D is ambiguous. V lost 1 base to trimming and J lost 2 bases, with 11 bases between them. Germline CDR1 SGHVS, CDR2 FQNEAQ. This CDR3 comprises 15 residues.

The chain is built from TRBV4-1 and TRBJ1-2; possible D gene TRBD1, 6 bases. Germline-derived CDR1 and CDR2 are MGHRA and YSYEKL. The CDR3 runs 15 residues. Trimming cost V 6 bases and J 6 bases, with 20 bases left between them. Here the CDR3 reads CASSPLGGRLNGYTF. The DNA for the CDR3 is TGCGCCAGCAGTCCCCTGGGGGGGCGTCTGAATGGCTACACCTTC.

The gene calls are TRBV2 and TRBJ2-7; D is undetermined. TRBJ2-5 matches the DNA end more closely, so the J call is doubtful. Per germline, CDR1 SNHLY and CDR2 FYNNEI. This CDR3 contains 13 residues. Here the CDR3 DNA reads TGTGCCAGCAGTGTTAACCGAAAAGAGACCCAGTACTTC. Translation gives CASSVNRKETQYF.

The chain carries TRBV6-6 and TRBJ1-5; perhaps TRBD1 as D (5 bases). The ends were cut back, 11 bases at V and 5 bases at J, with 16 bases in the middle. The CDR3 has 13 residues. The germline gives CDR1 MNHNY, CDR2 SVGAGI (reference sequence). DNA for the CDR3: TGTGCCTGCGTTGGGGGTGCGCATCAGCCCCAGCATTTT. It yields the protein CACVGGAHQPQHF.

This clonotype was found a few times. J is TRBJ2-5 and V is TRBV4-2, with D maybe TRBD2 (6 bases). V dropped 0 bases and J dropped 7 bases, with 15 bases sitting between them. CDR1 and CDR2 from the germline V gene are LGHNA and YNFKEQ. The CDR3 has 15 amino acids. The CDR3 nucleotides read TGTGCCAGCAGCCAAGATAGACTAGATCGCGGGACCCAGTACTTC. Translating gives CASSQDRLDRGTQYF.

This clonotype was observed a few times. Written as DNA, the CDR3 is TGCGCCAGCAGCGACCGGGACACGCTAGCGGGAGGCTCCAATGAGCAGTTCTTC. The encoded protein is CASSDRDTLAGGSNEQFF. This chain links TRBV4-1 with TRBJ2-1; 11 positions agree with TRBD2. The CDR3 spans 18 residues. Trimming at V came to 5 bases and at J to 6 bases, leaving 15 bases not matched to a gene. In germline, CDR1 is MGHRA, CDR2 YSYEKL.

This chain connects TRBV29-1 to TRBJ1-1, with D uncertain. V lost 3 bases to trimming and J lost 6 bases, with 5 bases between them. Germline V gene data show CDR1 as SQVTM and CDR2 as ANQGSEA. This CDR3 is built from 10 residues. CDR3 bases: TGCAGCGTTGAGGAGTCTGAAGCTTTCTTT. Encoded protein: CSVEESEAFF.

This clonotype was detected a few times. The chain combines TRBV7-9 with TRBJ2-7; TRBD1 aligns across 12 bases. The ends lost 8 bases at V and 4 bases at J; junction bases unmatched: 9. The CDR3 runs to 15 residues. In germline, CDR1 is SEHNR, CDR2 FQNEAQ (reference sequence). This CDR3 is CASGRDRGLEYEQYF. For the CDR3, the DNA is TGTGCCAGCGGTAGGGACAGGGGGCTTGAATACGAGCAGTACTTC. The whole variable domain, filled in from reference TRBV7-9 and TRBJ2-7, reads DTGVSQNPRHKITKRGQNVTFRCDPISEHNRLYWYRQTLGQGPEFLTYFQNEAQLEKSRLLSDRFSAERPKGSFSTLEIQRTEQGDSAMYLCASGRDRGLEYEQYFGPGTRLTVT.

The V call is TRBV18, the J call TRBJ2-3, with 9 bases fitting TRBD2. The CDR3 spans 18 residues. Germline CDR1 is KGHSH and CDR2 is LQKENI. The V segment lost 2 bases and the J segment 5 bases; nucleotides outside the gene matches: 14. In DNA form, the CDR3 reads TGTGCCAGCTCACCATCCCGATTGGCTAGCGGGGAAGGAGATACGCAGTATTTT. It yields the protein CASSPSRLASGEGDTQYF.

This clonotype was observed at least ten times. This sequence joins TRBV20-1 and TRBJ2-7, with D tentatively TRBD1 (5 bases). Germline V gives CDR1 DFQATT, CDR2 SNEGSKA (reference sequence). Trimming stripped 2 bases from V and 5 bases from J, with 7 bases between. The CDR3 spans 11 residues. The chain's CDR3 is CSARQGNEQYF. CDR3 DNA sequence: TGCAGTGCTAGACAGGGAAACGAGCAGTACTTC.

In this sample, this clonotype turned up a few times. The chain links TRBV12-3 or TRBV12-4 to TRBJ2-5; D may be TRBD1 (5 bases). The CDR3 has 13 amino acids. V was cut by 8 bases and J by 2 bases, with 12 bases left in between. As DNA, the CDR3 is TGTGCCAGCTTAAGAACAGGACAAGAGACCCAGTACTTC. The encoded protein is CASLRTGQETQYF.